Presented here are 29 T cell receptor beta chains from one specimen sequenced in a study of blood T cell repertoires in COVID-19 (dated by TCRdb to about 2020). The library came from the immunoSEQ multiplex PCR assay. The table comes from immuneACCESS by way of TCRdb, which keeps in-frame sequences with V and J called. Part of the clones is missing from these tables; in studies checked, under half for an unresolved V gene and the rest for unknown reasons. This sample holds 83,000 or so clones; roughly 86% were observed only once. Of the sample, less than 25% falls within the top ten clones. Sequenced: peripheral blood. The receptors come from a human donor in a cohort sampled during active COVID-19.

The V gene is TRBV6-5, the J gene TRBJ1-4; D is unresolved. V lost 8 bases and J lost 4, with 5 bases in between. CDR3 length equals 11 residues. The germline CDR1 and CDR2 sequences are MNHEY and SVGAGI. CDR3 region: CASRHNEKLFF. The CDR3 DNA reads as TGTGCCAGCCGACATAATGAAAAACTGTTTTTT.

V usage is TRBV29-1 and J usage is TRBJ2-2, with no clear D. The CDR3 is 11 amino acids. Germline CDR1 SQVTM, CDR2 ANQGSEA. V lost 4 bases, J lost 7 bases, and 7 bases lay in between. The CDR3 DNA follows: TGCAGCGTTGTTGTAATCGGGGAGCTGTTTTTT. Translating gives CSVVVIGELFF.

This chain links TRBV5-1 with TRBJ2-4; D is perhaps TRBD1 (5 bases). V dropped 3 bases and J dropped 3 bases, with 16 bases sitting between them. Germline lookup yields CDR1 SGHRS and CDR2 YFSETQ. The CDR3 runs to 16 residues. CDR3 in amino acids: CASSWTSGLGKNIQYF. CDR3 DNA sequence: TGCGCCAGCAGCTGGACGTCAGGGTTGGGCAAAAACATTCAGTACTTC. The whole variable domain, remainder taken from reference TRBV5-1 and TRBJ2-4, is KAGVTQTPRYLIKTRGQQVTLSCSPISGHRSVSWYQQTPGQGLQFLFEYFSETQRNKGNFPGRFSGRQFSNSRSEMNVSTLELGDSALYLCASSWTSGLGKNIQYFGAGTRLSVL.

This chain connects TRBV25-1 to TRBJ2-7; 10 bases match TRBD1. V was pared by 7 bases and J by 7 bases, with 7 bases of the junction left unmatched. CDR1 is MGHDK, CDR2 SYGVNS, per germline. CDR3 size: 13 residues. CDR3 nucleotides: TGTGCCAGCACCGGGACAGGGGTTGGGGAGCAGTACTTC. Translated, it gives CASTGTGVGEQYF.

This clone was detected once. This rearrangement joins TRBV5-1 to TRBJ1-4, with 7 bases matching TRBD1. V shed 4 bases, J shed 6 bases, and the junction held 6 bases outside the gene matches. Germline V gives CDR1 SGHRS, CDR2 YFSETQ. This CDR3 contains 14 residues. CDR3 DNA sequence: TGCGCCAGCAGCCCTGGAGACAGGGATGAAAAACTGTTTTTT. Protein product: CASSPGDRDEKLFF.

The J gene is TRBJ1-1, the V gene TRBV28; 7 positions agree with TRBD1. Trimming at V came to 7 bases and at J to 1 base, leaving 3 bases not matched to a gene. Germline V lookup: CDR1 MDHEN, CDR2 SYDVKM. This CDR3 comprises 13 residues. The CDR3: CASTGQANTEAFF. The CDR3 DNA follows: TGTGCCAGCACTGGACAGGCGAACACTGAAGCTTTCTTT.

The chain is built from TRBV3-1 (or the pseudogene TRBV3-2) and TRBJ2-7, with a tentative D call TRBD2 (6 bases). V lost 2 bases to trimming and J lost 4 bases, with 15 bases between them. Germline V gene lookup returns CDR1 LGHDT and CDR2 YNNKEL (reference sequence). This CDR3 spans 15 amino acids. For the CDR3, the DNA is TGTGCCAGCAGCCAAATGGGTATTGGGGGGTACGAGCAGTACTTC. It codes for CASSQMGIGGYEQYF.

The chain combines TRBV7-2 with TRBJ2-3; D uncertain. CDR3 length: 15 residues. V was pared by 1 base and J by 8 bases, with 16 bases between. The germline V gene encodes CDR1 SGHTA and CDR2 FQGNSA. The CDR3 DNA reads TGTGCCAGCAGCTTAGGTGCCAGGCCGGTGGCTACGCAGTATTTT. Its translation: CASSLGARPVATQYF. Filled out from reference TRBV7-2 and TRBJ2-3, the complete variable domain reads GAGVSQSPSNKVTEKGKDVELRCDPISGHTALYWYRQSLGQGLEFLIYFQGNSAPDKSGLPSDRFSAERTGGSVSTLTIQRTQQEDSAVYLCASSLGARPVATQYFGPGTRLTVL.

This chain connects TRBV7-2 to TRBJ1-5; D is unclear. The CDR3 is made up of 15 amino acids. Trimming pared 3 bases from V and 0 bases from J, leaving 9 bases between. CDR1 and CDR2 from the germline V gene are SGHTA and FQGNSA. CDR3 protein: CASSFVSYSNQPQHF. The CDR3 DNA is TGTGCCAGCAGCTTCGTCAGTTATAGCAATCAGCCCCAGCATTTT.

The CDR3 DNA is TGTGCCAACCGACAGGGCGGGGAAAAACTGTTTTTT. Amino acids: CANRQGGEKLFF. This chain uses TRBV2 with TRBJ1-4; 7 bases match TRBD1. The germline CDR1 and CDR2 sequences are SNHLY and FYNNEI. After removal of 10 bases from V and 8 bases from J, the junction contained 7 bases not matched to a gene. The CDR3 is made up of 12 amino acids.

The V gene is TRBV30, the J gene TRBJ2-5; 7 positions match TRBD1. From germline, CDR1 is GTSNPN and CDR2 SVGIG (reference sequence). The ends lost 5 bases at V and 0 bases at J; junction bases unmatched: 3. There are 13 residues in the CDR3. The CDR3 region is CAWETGDQETQYF. CDR3 sequence (DNA): TGTGCCTGGGAAACAGGGGACCAAGAGACCCAGTACTTC.

The chain carries TRBV28 and TRBJ2-5; 8 nucleotides agree with TRBD1. Trimming took 2 bases from V and 6 from J; bases not matched to a gene: 8. The CDR3 spans 15 residues. Germline V CDR1 and CDR2: MDHEN, SYDVKM. The CDR3 spells CASSLPYGQGKTQYF. DNA of the CDR3: TGTGCCAGCAGTTTACCTTATGGACAGGGAAAGACCCAGTACTTC.

V gene TRBV18 combines with J gene TRBJ1-2; D perhaps matches TRBD1 (5 bases). Trimming left V 0 bases short and J 3 bases short, with 11 bases between. Germline V gives CDR1 KGHSH, CDR2 LQKENI. This CDR3 region has 15 residues. CDR3 sequence (DNA): TGTGCCAGCTCACCACCGGGGGGAAACTACTATGGCTACACCTTC. It specifies CASSPPGGNYYGYTF.

This chain links TRBV5-1 with TRBJ1-6; unclear D gene. Germline loops: CDR1 SGHRS, CDR2 YFSETQ. V was pared by 2 bases and J by 7 bases, with 19 bases between. The CDR3 contains 17 residues. This CDR3 reads CASSFSSSTARNSPLHF. The CDR3, as DNA: TGCGCCAGCAGCTTTTCGTCTTCAACCGCCCGGAATTCACCCCTCCACTTT.

This sequence joins TRBV7-3 and TRBJ2-2; 9 bases align to TRBD2. The germline V gene has CDR1 SGHTA and CDR2 FQGTGA. The J segment lost 5 bases and the V segment lost 0 bases, leaving 4 bases of the junction unmatched. This CDR3 spans 16 amino acids. The CDR3 spells CASSLTGLASTGELFF. CDR3 sequence (DNA): TGTGCCAGCAGCTTAACCGGACTAGCGAGTACCGGGGAGCTGTTTTTT. Complete variable domain (other parts from reference TRBV7-3 and TRBJ2-2): GAGVSQTPSNKVTEKGKYVELRCDPISGHTALYWYRQSLGQGPEFLIYFQGTGAADDSGLPNDRFFAVRPEGSVSTLKIQRTERGDSAVYLCASSLTGLASTGELFFGEGSRLTVL.

The chain links TRBV5-1 to TRBJ1-5; D perhaps matches TRBD1 (5 bases). This CDR3 is 14 amino acids long. The ends were cut back, 0 bases at V and 6 bases at J, with 10 bases in the middle. Germline lookup yields CDR1 SGHRS and CDR2 YFSETQ. CDR3: CASSLAVGAQPQHF. CDR3 coding DNA: TGCGCCAGCAGCTTGGCCGTAGGGGCTCAGCCCCAGCATTTT.

The chain joins TRBV7-2 to TRBJ2-1, with D perhaps matching TRBD1 (6 bases). Trimming left V 1 base short and J 12 bases short, with 13 bases between. The length of the CDR3 is 13 residues. Germline values: CDR1 SGHTA, CDR2 FQGNSA. The CDR3 DNA follows: TGTGCCAGCAGCTTAGTAAAGGGACAAGGGCAGTTCTTC. The encoded protein is CASSLVKGQGQFF.

V is TRBV7-9 and J is TRBJ1-3; tentatively, D is TRBD1 (5 bases). V was trimmed by 5 bases and J by 2 bases, leaving 10 bases between them. The CDR3 has 14 amino acids. The germline V gene encodes CDR1 SEHNR and CDR2 FQNEAQ (reference sequence). The CDR3 DNA is TGTGCCAGCAGCCCCCGGGGGACTGGAAACACCATATATTTT. It yields the protein CASSPRGTGNTIYF.

The chain links TRBV6-1 to TRBJ1-4; TRBD1 matches 10 bases. Trimming took 3 bases from V and 4 from J; bases not matched to a gene: 2. The CDR3 length is 15 residues. Germline V lookup: CDR1 MNHNS, CDR2 SASEGT. In nucleotides, the CDR3 is TGTGCCAGCAGTGAGTGGACAGGGGGTAATGAAAAACTGTTTTTT. Amino acid sequence: CASSEWTGGNEKLFF.

This clone was detected once. This sequence joins TRBV5-1 and TRBJ2-7; 7 bases map to TRBD1. With V trimmed by 4 bases and J by 2 bases, 6 bases remained unmatched. The length of the CDR3 is 14 residues. Germline CDR1 is SGHRS and CDR2 is YFSETQ. CDR3 bases: TGCGCCAGCAGCACCGGACAGGCGACCTACGAGCAGTACTTC. Residues: CASSTGQATYEQYF.

This chain joins TRBV7-2 and TRBJ1-4; D might be TRBD1 (6 bases). Germline assignment: CDR1 SGHTA and CDR2 FQGNSA. CDR3 length: 14 amino acids. V gave up 1 base and J gave up 4 bases, with 7 bases separating them. The CDR3 reads CASSLGQVNEKLFF. The CDR3 DNA reads TGTGCCAGCAGCTTAGGACAGGTTAATGAAAAACTGTTTTTT.

V gene TRBV5-4 combines with J gene TRBJ1-2; perhaps TRBD1 as D (5 bases). CDR1 and CDR2 from the germline V gene are SGHNT and YYREEE (reference sequence). CDR3 size: 16 residues. V was shortened by 4 bases and J by 5 bases, with 21 bases between the two germline ends. The DNA for the CDR3 is TGTGCCAGCAGCCGCCAAAAGATGAGATCAGGGTATGGCTACACCTTC. This translates into CASSRQKMRSGYGYTF. Full variable domain (remainder filled in from reference TRBV5-4 and TRBJ1-2): ETGVTQSPTHLIKTRGQQVTLRCSSQSGHNTVSWYQQALGQGPQFIFQYYREEENGRGNFPPRFSGLQFPNYSSELNVNALELDDSALYLCASSRQKMRSGYGYTFGSGTRLTVV.

CDR3 nucleotide sequence: TGTGCCAGCAGCCTCGTAGACAGGGTCGGGGAGCAGTACTTC. Amino acids: CASSLVDRVGEQYF. V is TRBV4-2 and J is TRBJ2-7; 7 nucleotides match TRBD1. With V trimmed by 4 bases and J by 7 bases, 10 bases remained unmatched. The germline gives CDR1 LGHNA, CDR2 YNFKEQ. The CDR3 is 14 amino acids.

The V gene is TRBV27, the J gene TRBJ1-6; D is perhaps TRBD1 (5 bases). V lost 7 bases and J lost 7, with 14 bases in between. This CDR3 region has 14 residues. CDR1 MNHEY and CDR2 SMNVEV come from the germline V gene (reference sequence). CDR3: CASNPGPQNSPLHF. As DNA, the CDR3 is TGTGCCAGCAATCCAGGGCCCCAGAATTCACCCCTCCACTTT.

CDR3 in amino acids: CASSPTGGRAYGYTF. As DNA, the CDR3 is TGTGCCAGCAGCCCCACAGGGGGCCGCGCCTATGGCTACACCTTC. The chain employs TRBV6-5 and TRBJ1-2; TRBD1 matches at 9 bases. The CDR3 consists of 15 residues. Germline loops: CDR1 MNHEY, CDR2 SVGAGI. V shed 6 bases and J 4 bases; nucleotides not matched to a gene: 9.

V usage is TRBV7-9 and J usage is TRBJ1-1; no firm D call. The CDR3 has 14 residues. The germline V gene encodes CDR1 SEHNR and CDR2 FQNEAQ (reference sequence). Trimming took 1 base from V and 0 from J, leaving 6 bases between them. The DNA for the CDR3 is TGTGCCAGCAGCTTAGGCCAGGTGAACACTGAAGCTTTCTTT. It specifies CASSLGQVNTEAFF.

The genes are TRBV9 and TRBJ2-3, with 9 nucleotides matching TRBD2. Germline assignment: CDR1 SGDLS and CDR2 YYNGEE. Losses at the gene ends were 7 bases for V and 2 bases for J; bases not matched to a gene: 2. This CDR3 contains 13 residues. The CDR3 is CASQRGATDTQYF. CDR3 DNA sequence: TGTGCCAGCCAGCGGGGGGCCACAGATACGCAGTATTTT.

The chain has TRBV19 and TRBJ1-6; D uncertain. V gave up 3 bases and J gave up 3 bases, with 9 bases separating them. This CDR3 contains 15 residues. CDR1 is LNHDA, CDR2 SQIVND, per germline (reference sequence). This chain's CDR3 is CASSISGNYNSPLHF. CDR3 nucleotides: TGTGCCAGTAGTATTTCGGGGAACTATAATTCACCCCTCCACTTT.

This chain's CDR3 is CATKGQWNTEAFF. The DNA for the CDR3 is TGTGCCACCAAGGGACAGTGGAACACTGAAGCTTTCTTT. The chain is built from TRBV15 and TRBJ1-1; TRBD1 matches at 7 bases. Germline V gives CDR1 LNHNV, CDR2 YYDKDF (reference sequence). This CDR3 is 13 amino acids long. The V segment lost 7 bases and the J segment 1 base; nucleotides outside the gene matches: 3.